This record looks at one T cell receptor (beta chain) sequence and its context. Its antigen is undetermined. The sample originates from a study of cytotoxic CD8 clonotypes in ibrutinib-treated CLL. Overall study context: Mean per-sample yields comprised roughly 280,000 productive templates and approximately 97,000 productive rearrangements.

Using immunoSEQ multiplex PCR, the repertoire was profiled, and TCRdb retains in-frame clones only, with some absent. Among around 150,000 clones listed, more than 70% were seen once. Findings and limits, study-wide: Patients had baseline clonality above age-matched healthy donors, and this clonality moved with circulating CD8+ T-cell counts.

V shed 0 bases and J shed 1 base, with 5 bases lying between them. The germline V gene encodes CDR1 MRHNA and CDR2 SNTAGT. This CDR3 spans 14 amino acids. The receptor was isolated from a human donor with chronic lymphocytic leukemia. The chain carries TRBV6-4 and TRBJ2-3; weak D call: TRBD1 (5 bases). Specimen: PBMCs, collected at disease progression, from a patient treated with ibrutinib. This chain's CDR3 is CASSDSTGTDTQYF. CDR3 coding DNA: TGTGCCAGCAGTGACTCGACAGGCACAGATACGCAGTATTTT.